The 22 T cell receptor beta chains given below trace back to one sample, sequenced in a study of shared clonotypes between healthy human individuals. Naive CD8 cells lacked CD45RO, underwent positive selection for CCR7 and left out terminally differentiated effector memory CD45RA+ cells. Only in-frame clones appear in the TCRdb table, and some are missing; sequencing was by immunoSEQ multiplex PCR. Of around 2,000,000 clones listed, about 94% are singletons. Material: naive CD8+ T cells sorted from blood. All receptors come from a man aged 18 to 29 in good health.

The rearrangement links TRBV19 to TRBJ2-7, with a tentative D call TRBD1 (6 bases). Germline CDR1 reads LNHDA; CDR2 reads SQIVND (reference sequence). V lost 3 bases and J lost 0, with 9 bases in between. The CDR3 has 14 residues. The CDR3 region has the DNA TGTGCCAGTAGTATTACGACAGGCTCCTACGAGCAGTACTTC. This sequence encodes CASSITTGSYEQYF.

This sequence joins TRBV9 and TRBJ1-6; no definite D call. This CDR3 region has 13 residues. V was cut by 1 base and J by 8 bases, with 7 bases left in between. Germline lookup yields CDR1 SGDLS and CDR2 YYNGEE. CDR3 DNA sequence: TGTGCCAGCAGCGTACAGGACGATTCACCCCTCCACTTT. Protein product: CASSVQDDSPLHF.

J is TRBJ2-1 and V is TRBV7-9; 8 nucleotides line up with TRBD2. Per the germline V gene, CDR1 is SEHNR and CDR2 is FQNEAQ (reference sequence). Unmatched junction bases numbered 3, after V lost 5 bases and J lost 0 bases. The CDR3 is 15 amino acids. The CDR3 sequence is CASSTGTSSYNEQFF. The CDR3 DNA reads as TGTGCCAGCAGCACCGGGACTAGCTCCTACAATGAGCAGTTCTTC.

The chain joins TRBV4-3 to TRBJ1-2, with D unclear. The V and J ends lost 3 bases and 8 bases respectively, with 16 bases between them. Germline V gene data show CDR1 as LGHNA and CDR2 as YSLEER. This CDR3 contains 14 residues. The CDR3 reads CASSHTAGGGGYTF. In DNA form, the CDR3 reads TGCGCCAGCAGCCACACGGCAGGTGGCGGGGGCTACACCTTC.

The rearrangement joins TRBV4-1 to TRBJ2-3; D is uncertain. V dropped 4 bases and J dropped 4 bases, with 9 bases sitting between them. CDR3 length: 13 amino acids. Germline-derived CDR1 and CDR2 are MGHRA and YSYEKL. The CDR3 DNA reads as TGCGCCAGCAGCCCAGAATGGGCAGATACGCAGTATTTT. It codes for CASSPEWADTQYF.

The chain employs TRBV4-3 and TRBJ2-7, with 9 positions matching TRBD2. Germline CDR1 reads LGHNA; CDR2 reads YSLEER. This CDR3 has 14 amino acids. This CDR3 reads CKHGKAGGHYEQYF. The CDR3 nucleotides read TGCAAGCACGGGAAGGCGGGAGGGCACTACGAGCAGTACTTC.

The rearrangement links TRBV30 to TRBJ2-1, with D perhaps being TRBD1 or TRBD2 (5 bases each). CDR1 and CDR2 (germline): GTSNPN, SVGIG (reference sequence). Trimming took 5 bases from V and 4 from J, leaving 12 bases between them. This CDR3 has 13 residues. The CDR3 nucleotides are TGTGCCTGGGACAAAGGGGAGTACAATGAGCAGTTCTTC. It specifies CAWDKGEYNEQFF.

To note about this clone: One end of the junction is discordant with germline, which a read error may explain. Other nucleotide sequences in the sample specify the same CDR3. The rearrangement uses TRBV11-2 and TRBJ2-3; D is unclear. There are 13 residues in the CDR3. Germline V gene lookup returns CDR1 SGHAT and CDR2 FQNNGV. The CDR3 spells CASSLENTDTQYF. The CDR3 DNA follows: TGTGCCAGCAGCCTAGAGAACACAGATACGCAGTATTTT.

This rearrangement joins TRBV14 to TRBJ1-2; D is possibly TRBD1 (6 bases). This CDR3 region has 15 residues. V was trimmed by 1 base and J by 6 bases, leaving 15 bases between them. CDR1 is SGHDN, CDR2 FVKESK, per germline. The CDR3 sequence: CASSQGLGRGDGYTF. CDR3 bases: TGTGCCAGCAGCCAAGGATTGGGCAGGGGAGATGGCTACACCTTC.

V is TRBV29-1 and J is TRBJ2-1, with 9 nucleotides matching TRBD2. With 3 bases clipped from V and 3 bases from J, the junction kept 6 bases outside the gene matches. Per the germline V gene, CDR1 is SQVTM and CDR2 is ANQGSEA. This CDR3 region has 15 residues. The CDR3 protein is CSVEVVAGVYNEQFF. In DNA form, the CDR3 reads TGCAGCGTTGAGGTAGTAGCGGGAGTCTACAATGAGCAGTTCTTC.

This chain links TRBV4-1 with TRBJ1-1, with D maybe TRBD1 (5 bases). Germline lookup yields CDR1 MGHRA and CDR2 YSYEKL. The germline V and J ends were trimmed by 8 bases and 5 bases, with 12 bases remaining between them. The CDR3 has 12 amino acids. The CDR3 spells CASLGPGTEAFF. The CDR3 bases are TGCGCCAGCCTGGGGCCCGGTACTGAAGCTTTCTTT.

The genes are TRBV7-8 and TRBJ2-7, with a weak D call TRBD2 (6 bases). Trimming removed 1 base at V and 6 bases at J, with 13 bases between. This CDR3 contains 14 residues. From germline, CDR1 is SGHVS and CDR2 FQNEAQ. CDR3 loop: CASSLVAVRGEQYF. The DNA of the CDR3 is TGTGCCAGCAGCTTAGTAGCGGTCCGTGGCGAGCAGTACTTC.

V gene TRBV4-3 combines with J gene TRBJ2-7; TRBD2 matches at 7 bases. This CDR3 spans 14 amino acids. V lost 4 bases and J lost 4; bases outside the gene matches: 7. Germline CDR1 LGHNA, CDR2 YSLEER. In DNA, the CDR3 is TGCGCCAGCAGCCCCTTTGCGGGAGTTTACGAGCAGTACTTC. Protein: CASSPFAGVYEQYF.

J is TRBJ2-7 and V is TRBV27, with 10 bases matching TRBD1. CDR1 and CDR2 from the germline V gene are MNHEY and SMNVEV (reference sequence). The CDR3 runs 14 residues. Unmatched junction bases numbered 7, after V lost 5 bases and J lost 6 bases. This CDR3 is CASSLPGTGVEQYF. The CDR3 DNA reads as TGTGCCAGCAGTCTTCCCGGGACAGGGGTCGAGCAGTACTTC.

This clone was picked up a small number of times. The CDR3 region has the DNA TGCAGCGTGGTCAGGGATTCCTCGAACACTGAAGCTTTCTTT. It encodes CSVVRDSSNTEAFF. This chain connects TRBV29-1 to TRBJ1-1; D may be TRBD1 (5 bases). Trimming stripped 6 bases from V and 1 base from J, with 15 bases between. CDR3 length equals 14 residues. The germline gives CDR1 SQVTM, CDR2 ANQGSEA.

This sequence joins TRBV27 and TRBJ2-1, with 7 bases that match TRBD1. The CDR3 extends over 16 amino acids. Trimming removed 0 bases from V and 8 bases from J; junction bases left unmatched: 10. CDR1 is MNHEY, CDR2 SMNVEV, per germline (reference sequence). The CDR3 nucleotides are TGTGCCAGCAGTTTATCTGCCGACAGGGCTGACCATGAGCAGTTCTTC. Translated, it gives CASSLSADRADHEQFF.

This rearrangement joins TRBV10-2 to TRBJ2-7; D possibly corresponds to TRBD2 (5 bases). The germline V and J ends were trimmed by 2 bases and 4 bases, with 15 bases remaining between them. CDR1 and CDR2 (germline): WSHSY, SAAADI. The CDR3 contains 15 residues. The CDR3 loop is CASSEPRDYNYEQYF. CDR3 in DNA: TGCGCCAGCAGTGAGCCACGGGATTATAATTACGAGCAGTACTTC.

For this clone: Its ends do not fully match the called genes, so a read error is possible. The rearrangement joins TRBV7-6 to TRBJ2-1, with 10 bases that match TRBD2. CDR3 size: 15 residues. Germline V lookup: CDR1 SGHVS, CDR2 FNYEAQ. The CDR3 nucleotides are TGTGCCAGCAGCCTAGCGGGGGCGTCTTACAATGAGCAGTTCTTC. Translation gives CASSLAGASYNEQFF.

This clone was detected once. The chain has TRBV27 and TRBJ2-3, with 9 bases lining up with TRBD2. This CDR3 is built from 15 residues. Looked up from germline, CDR1 is MNHEY and CDR2 is SMNVEV (reference sequence). J lost 4 bases, V lost 2 bases, and 4 bases had no gene match. The CDR3 DNA sequence: TGTGCCAGCAGTTTAGTAGCGGGGGCCCCAGATACGCAGTATTTT. This encodes CASSLVAGAPDTQYF.

For this clone: At one of its ends the junction is not consistent with the germline gene, which may arise from a read error. The rearrangement joins TRBV7-7 to TRBJ2-7; TRBD1 is a possible D gene (6 bases). Germline assignment: CDR1 SSHAT and CDR2 FNYEAQ (reference sequence). The length of the CDR3 is 15 residues. The CDR3 sequence: CASSLGRGPTYEQYF. CDR3 DNA: TGTGCTAGCAGCTTAGGCAGGGGCCCCACCTACGAGCAGTACTTC.

This clone was counted once. The chain is built from TRBV4-3 and TRBJ2-1; 9 positions match TRBD2. V dropped 1 base and J dropped 1; count of bases not matched to a gene: 5. CDR3 length equals 17 residues. Germline CDR1 and CDR2: LGHNA and YSLEER. CDR3 bases: TGCGCCAGCAGCCAAGTTAGCGGGGGTCAATCCTACAATGAGCAGTTCTTC. It encodes CASSQVSGGQSYNEQFF.

About this clone: An end of the junction differs from the germline gene, which may be a read error. This rearrangement joins TRBV7-9 to TRBJ2-3; 9 bases fit TRBD2. The CDR3 length is 13 residues. Germline V gene lookup returns CDR1 SEHNR and CDR2 FQNEAQ (reference sequence). Here the CDR3 reads CASRLAGVDTQYF. The CDR3 DNA follows: TGTGCCAGCAGGTTAGCGGGAGTTGATACGCAGTATTTT.